These 10 T cell receptor beta chains came from one sample sequenced in a study of CD8 T cells in ankylosing spondylitis. MiXCR was run by TCRdb on the 5' RACE reads, yielding one entry per CDR3 protein. The sample contains around 180,000 distinct CDR3 sequences, over 10% of which appear only once. Sequenced sample: blood, either unsorted or a sorted T cell fraction (not recorded which). The receptors come from a female donor with ankylosing spondylitis or in good health (not recorded which).

This clonotype came up many times. This rearrangement joins TRBV4-2 to TRBJ2-7, with D maybe TRBD1 (5 bases). CDR3 size: 16 residues. The V gene's germline CDR1 is LGHNA and CDR2 YNFKEQ. V gave up 4 bases and J gave up 0 bases, with 16 bases separating them. In DNA form, the CDR3 reads TGTGCCAGCAGCCCCTCTGGGGCGATTCTCTCCTACGAGCAGTACTTC. This codes for CASSPSGAILSYEQYF.

The rearrangement joins TRBV18 to TRBJ1-6; 7 bases are a match to TRBD1. Germline V gives CDR1 KGHSH, CDR2 LQKENI. With V trimmed by 2 bases and J by 7 bases, 5 bases remained unmatched. The CDR3 runs to 15 residues. CDR3 loop: CASSPGTGENSPLHF. The CDR3 nucleotides read TGTGCCAGCTCACCAGGAACAGGGGAAAATTCACCCCTCCACTTT.

The table lists this clonotype with many counts. The rearrangement links TRBV7-9 to TRBJ1-4, with 8 bases aligning to TRBD1. V trimming: 5 bases; J trimming: 7 bases; junction bases outside the gene matches: 6. CDR1 and CDR2 from the germline V gene are SEHNR and FQNEAQ (reference sequence). This CDR3 is 14 amino acids long. The CDR3 is CASSLDRGSEKLFF. The CDR3 DNA is TGTGCCAGCAGCCTCGACAGGGGCAGTGAAAAACTGTTTTTT.

This clonotype was observed at least ten times. The genes are TRBV29-1 and TRBJ1-1, with TRBD1 as a possible D gene (6 bases). With 6 bases removed from V and 4 bases from J, the gap between germline ends came to 15 bases. The CDR3 length is 13 residues. Germline V gene data show CDR1 as SQVTM and CDR2 as ANQGSEA. CDR3 sequence reads: CSVKDRRSTEAFF. The DNA of the CDR3 is TGCAGCGTAAAGGACAGAAGAAGCACTGAAGCTTTCTTT.

This clonotype was counted at least ten times. CDR3 protein: CASSPWQSNTEAFF. DNA for the CDR3: TGTGCCAGCAGTCCCTGGCAGTCAAACACTGAAGCTTTCTTT. The chain combines TRBV7-2 with TRBJ1-1, with no clear D. V was pared by 6 bases and J by 2 bases, with 13 bases between. CDR1 and CDR2 (germline): SGHTA, FQGNSA. The CDR3 has 14 amino acids.

This clonotype was recorded many times. The chain employs TRBV7-2 and TRBJ2-3; D call uncertain. Germline lookup yields CDR1 SGHTA and CDR2 FQGNSA. V gave up 6 bases and J gave up 0 bases, with 4 bases separating them. The CDR3 is 12 amino acids. CDR3 in DNA: TGTGCCAGCAGTTCTAGCACAGATACGCAGTATTTT. It yields the protein CASSSSTDTQYF.

This clonotype occurred many times. The V call is TRBV7-9, the J call TRBJ2-2; 7 bases are a match to TRBD2. The CDR3 contains 14 residues. After removal of 5 bases from V and 7 bases from J, the junction contained 7 bases not matched to a gene. Germline V CDR1 and CDR2: SEHNR, FQNEAQ (reference sequence). CDR3 coding DNA: TGTGCCAGCAGCGGATCCAGGGAGGGCGGGGAGCTGTTTTTT. As protein: CASSGSREGGELFF. Using reference TRBV7-9 and TRBJ2-2 for the parts outside the CDR3, the full variable domain is DTGVSQNPRHKITKRGQNVTFRCDPISEHNRLYWYRQTLGQGPEFLTYFQNEAQLEKSRLLSDRFSAERPKGSFSTLEIQRTEQGDSAMYLCASSGSREGGELFFGEGSRLTVL.

The rearrangement uses TRBV11-3 and TRBJ2-1; no definite D call. This CDR3 contains 13 residues. Germline V gene sequence: CDR1 SGHNT, CDR2 YENEEA. The V end was cut by 6 bases, the J end by 5 bases, with 11 bases between. Here the CDR3 DNA reads TGTGCCAGCAGTCGAGTCCAAAACAATGAGCAGTTCTTC. Its translation: CASSRVQNNEQFF.

This clonotype showed up many times. The chain has TRBV6-1 and TRBJ2-7; TRBD2 is a possible D gene (6 bases). Germline CDR1 reads MNHNS; CDR2 reads SASEGT. The CDR3 is 12 residues long. V gave up 6 bases and J gave up 5 bases, with 11 bases separating them. CDR3 DNA: TGTGCCAGCAGCTGGAGGGCCCACGAGCAGTACTTC. It translates to CASSWRAHEQYF.

The CDR3 region is CASSSGGQGQPQHF. CDR3 bases: TGCGCCAGCAGCTCGGGGGGACAGGGTCAGCCCCAGCATTTT. This chain links TRBV5-1 with TRBJ1-5, with 9 bases that match TRBD1. The CDR3 contains 14 residues. CDR1 and CDR2 (germline): SGHRS, YFSETQ. V lost 3 bases, J lost 6 bases, and 4 bases stayed unmatched.